The 22 T cell receptor beta chains below were found in one sample sequenced in a study of OX40 agonist ivuxolimab in advanced cancers. Here immunoSEQ multiplex PCR was the method, and the copy in TCRdb shows in-frame clones only, minus some. Of 91,000 or so clones in the sample, 94% were seen once. This specimen was CD4+ or CD8+ T cells sorted from blood, taken in a trial of the OX40 agonist ivuxolimab. These receptors were collected from an adult with an advanced solid tumor such as melanoma, head and neck, liver or kidney cancer.

V usage is TRBV6-1 and J usage is TRBJ1-1; no clear D. The CDR3 contains 14 residues. Per the germline V gene, CDR1 is MNHNS and CDR2 is SASEGT. Trimming shortened V by 8 bases and J by 0 bases, and 13 bases separated the two germline ends. The CDR3 sequence: CASSRVGMNTEAFF. CDR3 coding DNA: TGTGCCAGCTCTCGGGTTGGGATGAACACTGAAGCTTTCTTT.

The chain combines TRBV5-4 with TRBJ2-1; 12 bases agree with TRBD2. This CDR3 contains 16 residues. J was trimmed by 6 bases and V by 3 bases; bases with no gene match: 7. Germline V CDR1 and CDR2: SGHNT, YYREEE (reference sequence). The DNA of the CDR3 is TGTGCCAGCAGCTCGGGCGGACTAGCGGGATTCAATGAGCAGTTCTTC. Encoded protein: CASSSGGLAGFNEQFF.

The chain uses TRBV11-1 and TRBJ2-7, with 10 bases that match TRBD1. The germline CDR1 and CDR2 sequences are SGHAT and FQDESV (reference sequence). The CDR3 sequence is 15 residues long. The V segment lost 5 bases and the J segment 4 bases; nucleotides outside the gene matches: 8. The DNA for the CDR3 is TGTGCCAGCAGCGGGGCGGGACAGGGGTTATACGAGCAGTACTTC. Translated: CASSGAGQGLYEQYF.

V gene TRBV19 combines with J gene TRBJ2-5, with D possibly TRBD1 on 8 matching bases. Germline V lookup: CDR1 LNHDA, CDR2 SQIVND (reference sequence). V was pared by 6 bases and J by 5 bases, with 16 bases between. The CDR3 runs to 14 residues. CDR3 in DNA: TGTGCCAGTAGATCAACAGGGGGAGGGGAGACCCAGTACTTC. Translating gives CASRSTGGGETQYF.

J is TRBJ2-7 and V is TRBV6-5, with TRBD1 identical over 8 bases. The J segment lost 4 bases and the V segment lost 0 bases, leaving 2 bases of the junction unmatched. This CDR3 is 14 amino acids long. Germline values: CDR1 MNHEY, CDR2 SVGAGI. The CDR3 sequence: CASSYSTGGYEQYF. The CDR3, as DNA: TGTGCCAGCAGTTACTCTACAGGGGGGTACGAGCAGTACTTC.

The genes are TRBV29-1 and TRBJ2-7, with D tentatively TRBD1 (6 bases). The V end lost 4 bases, the J end lost 0 bases, and 19 bases lay between the germline ends. Germline lookup yields CDR1 SQVTM and CDR2 ANQGSEA. The CDR3 extends over 16 amino acids. The CDR3 DNA reads as TGCAGCGTTGGTCTAATAGGGGGATTTTTCTCCTACGAGCAGTACTTC. It is translated as CSVGLIGGFFSYEQYF.

The chain couples TRBV18 to TRBJ1-1; a possible D gene is TRBD1 (5 bases). The CDR3 sequence is 18 residues long. Deletions cut 0 bases from V and 5 bases from J, with 22 bases between. CDR1 and CDR2 from the germline V gene are KGHSH and LQKENI. DNA for the CDR3: TGTGCCAGCTCACCACCGAGGGGATGGGAGGGGAGAACGACTGAAGCTTTCTTT. Protein sequence: CASSPPRGWEGRTTEAFF.

The gene calls are TRBV13 and TRBJ2-2; D is undetermined. The germline V and J ends were trimmed by 2 bases and 3 bases, with 13 bases remaining between them. This CDR3 comprises 16 residues. CDR1 and CDR2 (germline): PRHDT, FYEKMQ (reference sequence). DNA for the CDR3: TGTGCCAGCAGCTTAACCCCGGCAGGCTACACCGGGGAGCTGTTTTTT. It yields the protein CASSLTPAGYTGELFF.

The J gene is TRBJ1-2, the V gene TRBV5-4; TRBD1 is a possible D gene (6 bases). Germline V lookup: CDR1 SGHNT, CDR2 YYREEE (reference sequence). The CDR3 is 14 amino acids. Trimming stripped 0 bases from V and 4 bases from J, with 10 bases between. Here the CDR3 reads CASSLDPGVYGYTF. In DNA form, the CDR3 reads TGTGCCAGCAGCTTGGACCCAGGGGTCTATGGCTACACCTTC. Supplemented by reference TRBV5-4 and TRBJ1-2, the full variable domain reads ETGVTQSPTHLIKTRGQQVTLRCSSQSGHNTVSWYQQALGQGPQFIFQYYREEENGRGNFPPRFSGLQFPNYSSELNVNALELDDSALYLCASSLDPGVYGYTFGSGTRLTVV.

This clone was recorded only once. The chain has TRBV7-3 and TRBJ1-1; 9 bases are a match to TRBD1. V dropped 1 base and J dropped 0; count of bases not matched to a gene: 6. The germline gives CDR1 SGHTA, CDR2 FQGTGA. The length of the CDR3 is 17 residues. The CDR3 region has the DNA TGTGCCAGCAGCTTAAGGGGACAGGGTTTTATGAACACTGAAGCTTTCTTT. Translation gives CASSLRGQGFMNTEAFF.

This sequence joins TRBV6-5 and TRBJ1-2; 7 bases are shared with TRBD1. Germline CDR1 and CDR2: MNHEY and SVGAGI. V was clipped by 4 bases and J by 6 bases; unmatched bases: 8. The CDR3 runs to 14 residues. The DNA of the CDR3 is TGTGCCAGCAGTTCGTTCAGGGGGACGAATGGCTACACCTTC. This sequence encodes CASSSFRGTNGYTF.

The V gene is TRBV2, the J gene TRBJ1-2; 10 bases agree with TRBD1. Per the germline V gene, CDR1 is SNHLY and CDR2 is FYNNEI. J lost 4 bases, V lost 6 bases, and 2 bases had no gene match. The CDR3 runs 13 residues. Written as DNA, the CDR3 is TGTGCCAGCAGGGACAGGGGGGCCTATGGCTACACCTTC. Translated: CASRDRGAYGYTF. The full variable domain, completed using reference TRBV2 and TRBJ1-2, is EPEVTQTPSHQVTQMGQEVILRCVPISNHLYFYWYRQILGQKVEFLVSFYNNEISEKSEIFDDQFSVERPDGSNFTLKIRSTKLEDSAMYFCASRDRGAYGYTFGSGTRLTVV.

This clone was counted only a few times. The J gene is TRBJ1-4, the V gene TRBV5-4; D may be TRBD1 (6 bases). V lost 4 bases and J 14 bases, leaving 12 bases between the germline ends. Germline loops: CDR1 SGHNT, CDR2 YYREEE (reference sequence). The CDR3 sequence is 11 residues long. This chain's CDR3 is CASSLDRILFF. The CDR3 DNA is TGTGCCAGCAGCCTAGACAGGATCCTGTTTTTT.

DNA for the CDR3: TGTGCCAGCAGCAGGCGGCCGGGACAGGGTATCTCGACTGAAGCTTTCTTT. Translation gives CASSRRPGQGISTEAFF. This chain joins TRBV9 and TRBJ1-1, with 9 bases identical to TRBD1. The CDR3 spans 17 residues. Germline V gives CDR1 SGDLS, CDR2 YYNGEE. J gave up 5 bases and V 4 bases, and 15 bases lay outside the gene matches.

This chain joins TRBV7-9 and TRBJ2-3; D tentatively fits TRBD1 or TRBD2 (7 bases each). The V and J ends lost 3 bases and 0 bases respectively, with 19 bases between them. This CDR3 region has 18 residues. The germline V gene encodes CDR1 SEHNR and CDR2 FQNEAQ (reference sequence). The CDR3 DNA reads as TGTGCCAGCAGCTTCCCAGGGGGGGCAGGCCCTAGCACAGATACGCAGTATTTT. This sequence encodes CASSFPGGAGPSTDTQYF.

The chain employs TRBV5-1 and TRBJ2-5, with D perhaps being TRBD1 or TRBD2 (5 bases each). The V and J ends lost 0 bases and 5 bases respectively, with 8 bases between them. CDR1 SGHRS and CDR2 YFSETQ come from the germline V gene. This CDR3 has 13 amino acids. CDR3 coding DNA: TGCGCCAGCAGCTTGGGGGGCGGGGAGACCCAGTACTTC. Protein product: CASSLGGGETQYF. The full variable domain, in which reference TRBV5-1 and TRBJ2-5 provide the parts outside the CDR3, is KAGVTQTPRYLIKTRGQQVTLSCSPISGHRSVSWYQQTPGQGLQFLFEYFSETQRNKGNFPGRFSGRQFSNSRSEMNVSTLELGDSALYLCASSLGGGETQYFGPGTRLLVL.

The chain couples TRBV9 to TRBJ2-5; 9 nucleotides match TRBD2. V was pared by 7 bases and J by 6 bases, with 7 bases of the junction left unmatched. The CDR3 has 13 residues. Germline loops: CDR1 SGDLS, CDR2 YYNGEE. The CDR3 DNA reads TGTGCCAGCGGGGCGGCGGGGGGGAAGACCCAGTACTTC. Translated: CASGAAGGKTQYF.

The chain couples TRBV19 to TRBJ2-7; maybe TRBD2 (6 bases). V was trimmed by 5 bases and J by 2 bases, leaving 13 bases between them. The CDR3 contains 14 residues. From germline, CDR1 is LNHDA and CDR2 SQIVND (reference sequence). Here the CDR3 reads CASSFSGNPYEQYF. CDR3 sequence (DNA): TGTGCCAGTAGTTTTAGCGGTAACCCCTACGAGCAGTACTTC.

This chain joins TRBV6-5 and TRBJ2-1; either TRBD1 or TRBD2 may fit D (5 bases each). With 0 bases removed from V and 5 bases from J, the gap between germline ends came to 11 bases. Germline V gene sequence: CDR1 MNHEY, CDR2 SVGAGI. The CDR3 is 15 amino acids. CDR3 coding DNA: TGTGCCAGCAGTTACTCGTGGGGACGGAACAATGAGCAGTTCTTC. It yields the protein CASSYSWGRNNEQFF.

The chain recombines TRBV5-1 with TRBJ2-7, with a possible D match to TRBD2 (5 bases). The germline V gene encodes CDR1 SGHRS and CDR2 YFSETQ. The CDR3 is made up of 16 amino acids. The V and J ends lost 0 bases and 7 bases respectively, with 20 bases between them. The CDR3 coding sequence is TGCGCCAGCAGCTTGGCCCCCGGAGGCCCCGGGATGGAGCAGTACTTC. Encoded protein: CASSLAPGGPGMEQYF. The complete variable domain, with remaining parts taken from reference TRBV5-1 and TRBJ2-7, reads KAGVTQTPRYLIKTRGQQVTLSCSPISGHRSVSWYQQTPGQGLQFLFEYFSETQRNKGNFPGRFSGRQFSNSRSEMNVSTLELGDSALYLCASSLAPGGPGMEQYFGPGTRLTVT.

This sequence joins TRBV7-3 and TRBJ2-1; 11 bases fit TRBD1. This CDR3 region has 19 residues. The J segment lost 5 bases and the V segment lost 3 bases, leaving 15 bases of the junction unmatched. CDR1 SGHTA and CDR2 FQGTGA come from the germline V gene. CDR3 DNA: TGTGCCAGCAGCTTTGACGGGACAGGGGGGCTAGCGGGCCACAATGAGCAGTTCTTC. Amino acid sequence: CASSFDGTGGLAGHNEQFF.

A few counts support this clone. This chain connects TRBV5-4 to TRBJ2-5; possible D gene TRBD2, 5 bases. Deletions cut 0 bases from V and 4 bases from J, with 19 bases between. The germline gives CDR1 SGHNT, CDR2 YYREEE (reference sequence). The CDR3 runs to 17 residues. CDR3 sequence: CASSLDSVRARGETQYF. In DNA form, the CDR3 reads TGTGCCAGCAGCTTGGACTCGGTGCGGGCTCGGGGAGAGACCCAGTACTTC.